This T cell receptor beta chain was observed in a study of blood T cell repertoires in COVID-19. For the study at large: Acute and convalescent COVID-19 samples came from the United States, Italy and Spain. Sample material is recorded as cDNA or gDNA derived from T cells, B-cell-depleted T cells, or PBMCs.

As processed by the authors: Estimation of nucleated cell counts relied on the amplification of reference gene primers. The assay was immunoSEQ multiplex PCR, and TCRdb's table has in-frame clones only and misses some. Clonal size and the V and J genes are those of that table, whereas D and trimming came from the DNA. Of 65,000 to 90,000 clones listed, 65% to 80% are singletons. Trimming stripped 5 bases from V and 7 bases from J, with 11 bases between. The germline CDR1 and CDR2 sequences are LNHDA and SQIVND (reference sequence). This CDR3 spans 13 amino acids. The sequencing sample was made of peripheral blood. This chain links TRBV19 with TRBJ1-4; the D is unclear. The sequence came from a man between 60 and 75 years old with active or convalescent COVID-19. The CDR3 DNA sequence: TGTGCCAGTAGTCCGGCAGGTGGTGAAAAACTGTTTTTT. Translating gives CASSPAGGEKLFF.